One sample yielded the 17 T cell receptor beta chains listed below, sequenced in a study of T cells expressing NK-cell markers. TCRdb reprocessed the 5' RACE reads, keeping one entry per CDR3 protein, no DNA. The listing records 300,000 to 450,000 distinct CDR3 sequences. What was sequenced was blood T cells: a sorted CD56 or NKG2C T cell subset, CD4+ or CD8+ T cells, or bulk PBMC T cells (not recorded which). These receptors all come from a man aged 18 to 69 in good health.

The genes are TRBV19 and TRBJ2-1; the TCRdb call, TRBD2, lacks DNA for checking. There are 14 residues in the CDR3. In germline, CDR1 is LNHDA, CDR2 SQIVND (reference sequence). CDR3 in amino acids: CASKMGLAGNEQFF.

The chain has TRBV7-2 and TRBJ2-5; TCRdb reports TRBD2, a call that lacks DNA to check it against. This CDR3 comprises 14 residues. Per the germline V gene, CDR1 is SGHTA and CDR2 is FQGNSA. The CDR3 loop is CASSYSGLAETQYF.

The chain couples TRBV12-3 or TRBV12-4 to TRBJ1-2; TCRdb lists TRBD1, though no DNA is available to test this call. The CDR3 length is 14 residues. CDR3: CASSLTGSDYGYTF.

CDR3 sequence: CSAPLERGGAREQFF. This chain connects TRBV20-1 to TRBJ2-1; there is no DNA to check the TCRdb D call of TRBD2. The CDR3 loop spans 15 amino acids. CDR1 and CDR2 (germline): DFQATT, SNEGSKA (reference sequence).

CDR3 region: CASSPPGHLANYGYTF. The chain recombines TRBV9 with TRBJ1-2; TCRdb lists TRBD1, though no DNA is available to test this call. CDR3 length: 16 amino acids. The germline gives CDR1 SGDLS, CDR2 YYNGEE.

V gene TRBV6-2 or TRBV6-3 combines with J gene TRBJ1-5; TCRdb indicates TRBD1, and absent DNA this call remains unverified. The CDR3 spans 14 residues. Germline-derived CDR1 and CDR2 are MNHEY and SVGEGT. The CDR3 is CASSRGHSNQPQHF.

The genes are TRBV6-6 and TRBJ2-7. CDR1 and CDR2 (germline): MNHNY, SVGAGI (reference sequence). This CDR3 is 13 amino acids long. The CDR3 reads CASSINGPYEQYF.

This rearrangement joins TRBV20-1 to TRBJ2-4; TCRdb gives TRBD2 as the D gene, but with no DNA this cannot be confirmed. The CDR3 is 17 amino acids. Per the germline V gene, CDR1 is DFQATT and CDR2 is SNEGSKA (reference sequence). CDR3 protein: CSARARRLAGPKNIQYF.

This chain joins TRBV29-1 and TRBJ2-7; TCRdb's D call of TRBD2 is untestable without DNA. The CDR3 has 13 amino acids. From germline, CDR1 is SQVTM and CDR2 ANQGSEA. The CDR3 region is CSVEGTGRSEQYF.

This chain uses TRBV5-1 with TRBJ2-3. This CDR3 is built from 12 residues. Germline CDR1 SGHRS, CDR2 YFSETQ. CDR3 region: CASRISLDTQYF.

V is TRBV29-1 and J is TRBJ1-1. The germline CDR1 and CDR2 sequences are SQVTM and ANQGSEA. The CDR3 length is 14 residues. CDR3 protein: CSVVEQMVNTEAFF.

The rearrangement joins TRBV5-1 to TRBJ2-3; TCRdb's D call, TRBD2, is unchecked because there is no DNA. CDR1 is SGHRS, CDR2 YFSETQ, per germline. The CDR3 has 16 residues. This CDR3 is CASSPALRGVTDTQYF. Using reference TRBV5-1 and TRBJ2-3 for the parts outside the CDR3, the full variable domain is KAGVTQTPRYLIKTRGQQVTLSCSPISGHRSVSWYQQTPGQGLQFLFEYFSETQRNKGNFPGRFSGRQFSNSRSEMNVSTLELGDSALYLCASSPALRGVTDTQYFGPGTRLTVL.

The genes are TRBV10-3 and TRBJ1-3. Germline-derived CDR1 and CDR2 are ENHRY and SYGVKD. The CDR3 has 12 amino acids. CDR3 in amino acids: CATRDSGNTIYF.

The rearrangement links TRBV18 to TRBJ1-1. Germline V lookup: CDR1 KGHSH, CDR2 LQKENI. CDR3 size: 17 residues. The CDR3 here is CASSPRGADQMNTEAFF.

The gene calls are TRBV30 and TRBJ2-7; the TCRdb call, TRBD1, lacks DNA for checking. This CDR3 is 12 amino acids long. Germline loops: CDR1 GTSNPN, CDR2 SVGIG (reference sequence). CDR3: CAWNRDGYEQYF.

CDR3 in amino acids: CASMQTLNYGYTF. The chain has TRBV6-1 and TRBJ1-2. The germline V gene has CDR1 MNHNS and CDR2 SASEGT. The CDR3 loop spans 13 amino acids.

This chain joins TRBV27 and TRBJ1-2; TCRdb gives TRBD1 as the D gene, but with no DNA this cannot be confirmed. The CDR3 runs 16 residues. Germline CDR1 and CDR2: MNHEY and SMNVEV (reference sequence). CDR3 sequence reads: CASRTGVILANYGYTF.